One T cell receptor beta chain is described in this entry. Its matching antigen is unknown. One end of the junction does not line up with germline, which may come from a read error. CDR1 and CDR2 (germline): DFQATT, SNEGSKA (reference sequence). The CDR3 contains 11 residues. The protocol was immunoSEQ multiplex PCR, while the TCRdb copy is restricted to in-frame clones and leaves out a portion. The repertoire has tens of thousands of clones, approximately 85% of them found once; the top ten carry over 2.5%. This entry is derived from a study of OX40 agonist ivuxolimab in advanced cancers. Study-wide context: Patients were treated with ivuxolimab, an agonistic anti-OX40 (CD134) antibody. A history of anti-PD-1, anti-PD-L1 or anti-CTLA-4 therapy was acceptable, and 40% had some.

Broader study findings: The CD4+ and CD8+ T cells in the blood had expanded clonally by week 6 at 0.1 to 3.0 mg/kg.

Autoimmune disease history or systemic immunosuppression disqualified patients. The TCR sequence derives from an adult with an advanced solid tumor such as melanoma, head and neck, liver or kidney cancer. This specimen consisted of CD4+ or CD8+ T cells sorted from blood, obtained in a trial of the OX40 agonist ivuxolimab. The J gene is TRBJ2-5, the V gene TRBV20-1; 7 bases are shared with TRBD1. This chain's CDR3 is CSAGHPGQLHF. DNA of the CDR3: TGCAGTGCTGGGCATCCGGGACAGCTACACTTC.